This section outlines one TCR beta chain sequence together with its context. Its antigen is unknown. Base qualities are not provided; no much larger clone lies one nucleotide away. The data were taken from a study of a mutant IDH1 vaccine in newly diagnosed glioma (dated by TCRdb to the early 2020s). With regard to the full study: Patients were given eight vaccinations, in weeks 1, 3, 5, 7, 11, 15, 19 and 23, which matched visits V03 through V10. In the chemotherapy-containing groups, vaccination started alongside temozolomide cycles, whereas in patients who had radiotherapy alone it started 4-6 weeks after radiotherapy. The approximately 33 treated patients were roughly 62% male and roughly 40% female, with a mean age of approximately 40 years. Prior to enrollment, standard therapy consisting of radiotherapy alone, temozolomide alone, or radiochemotherapy with temozolomide had been administered to patients, with the combination being received by most patients. Six visits were used for peripheral blood collection: V03 (baseline), V05, V07, V10, V12 and V13. For exploratory analyses, longitudinal TCRB deep sequencing was carried out in roughly 23 treated patients wherever samples were available.

The time point label, read with the paper, signifies: week 11, during vaccination. Each vaccine dose was 300 ug of a 20-mer mutant IDH1 peptide in Montanide, given subcutaneously with topical imiquimod. The donors had newly diagnosed IDH1-mutant astrocytomas of WHO grade 3 or 4 that showed loss of nuclear ATRX. The samples were drawn from NOA16, a multicentre, single-arm, open-label phase I trial in Germany that tested a mutant IDH1 peptide vaccine in humans for the first time. Genomic DNA for TCRB sequencing was extracted from EDTA blood using the DNeasy Blood and Tissue Kit. Trimming costs V 3 bases and J 9 bases, and their ends lie 16 bases apart. From its cysteine to its phenylalanine, the CDR3 spans 14 amino acids. Of all the DNA, just the CDR3 is kept, 42 bases in frame from base 1. Via the germline V gene, CDR1 is SGHRS and CDR2 YFSETQ. The library relied on the immunoSEQ multiplex PCR assay. The hsTCRB Kit was used according to the manufacturer's protocol to amplify rearranged TCR beta chain sequences. TCRB libraries were sequenced on an Illumina MiSeq. In the source study's methods: Demultiplexing, trimming and gene mapping were performed with the kit vendor's proprietary platform. TCRdb re-hosts the immuneACCESS table, in-frame sequences only. Its copies lack some clones; in the studies checked, an unresolved V gene accounts for under half of them, and the cause for the rest is not known. D and trimming were read from the DNA, whereas the V and J calls and clone size are those reported in that table. For this sample the table gives about 66,000 clones, of which 70% to 85% were detected only once. The top ten constitute about 9% of the sample.

General study outcomes and caveats: Changes in the top peripheral T cell clonotypes picked up by TCRB sequencing did not appear to be linked to pseudoprogression. The authors stated that sample limitations prevented analyses of patient blood samples from being reproduced. Availability determined which PBMC samples were chosen for TCRB deep sequencing. Across multiple MHC alleles, vaccine-induced immune responses were seen in 90% to 95% of patients.

This clonotype was obtained from a woman aged 45-65 years with glioma. Sequencing was performed on PBMCs, taken from a glioma patient whose treatment included an IDH1 peptide vaccine. The chain employs TRBV5-1 and TRBJ1-3; possibly the D gene is TRBD1, per 5 matching bases. The DNA sequence is as follows: TGCGCCAGCAGCTCCGGGACGATACGAAGCACCATATATTTT. Its protein reads: CASSSGTIRSTIYF. With the rest looked up from the reference TRBV5-1 and TRBJ1-3 genes rather than sequenced, the full variable domain is KAGVTQTPRYLIKTRGQQVTLSCSPISGHRSVSWYQQTPGQGLQFLFEYFSETQRNKGNFPGRFSGRQFSNSRSEMNVSTLELGDSALYLCASSSGTIRSTIYFGEGSWLTVV.